This TCR beta chain was captured in a study of preoperative IRX-2 immunotherapy in early breast cancer. The CDR3 sequence is 12 residues long. Germline V gives CDR1 LGHNT, CDR2 FRNRAP. In this sample, this clone turned up once. Indicated treatment: preoperative locoregional IRX-2 cytokine immunotherapy. Patients received preoperative, locoregional IRX-2 cytokine immunotherapy in a phase Ib study. The repertoire was sequenced with immunoSEQ multiplex PCR; TCRdb's copy has only in-frame clones and lacks some. This sample has some 30,000 clones; around four fifths occur once, and the top ten carry 2.5%. The specimen comprised lymph node tissue, sampled from a patient treated with IRX-2 immunotherapy. This chain links TRBV12-5 with TRBJ2-2; tentatively, D is TRBD2 (6 bases). The receptor was isolated from a human donor with breast cancer. CDR3 in amino acids: CASGLSAGELFF. The CDR3 nucleotides are TGTGCCAGCGGGCTTTCAGCAGGGGAGCTGTTTTTT.